These T cell receptor beta chains were read from a single sample in a study of blood T cell repertoires in COVID-19. Profiling relied on immunoSEQ multiplex PCR, and the TCRdb table lists in-frame clones only, not all of them. The sample consists of 95,000 to 110,000 clones, roughly 91% of them appearing once. Sequenced sample: peripheral blood. The source of these receptors is a human donor in a cohort sampled during active COVID-19. Each CDR3 is given with its conserved first and last residue. A D gene is named only where the DNA matches it firmly. Rows give clone size only sometimes, using once, few, many, or a class for an expanded clone.

j_gene: TRBJ1-2
abundance: once
d_gene: NA
v_gene: TRBV18
CDR3nt: TGTGCCAGCTTCACTGATCCGGCAGGTCCTAACTATGGCTACACCTTC
CDR3aa: CASFTDPAGPNYGYTF

j_gene: TRBJ1-2
abundance: NA
d_gene: TRBD1
v_gene: TRBV5-6
CDR3nt: TGTGCCAGCAGCTTGGGGACAGGCTACAACTACACCTTC
CDR3aa: CASSLGTGYNYTF

j_gene: TRBJ2-5
abundance: NA
d_gene: NA
v_gene: TRBV7-9
CDR3nt: TGTGCCAGCAGCCGAAACCCGGGGGGCGAGACCCAGTACTTC
CDR3aa: CASSRNPGGETQYF

j_gene: TRBJ2-7
abundance: NA
d_gene: NA
v_gene: TRBV23-1
CDR3nt: TGCGCCAGCAGTCAATCGGGGGGATTCTTTTACGAGCAGTACTTC
CDR3aa: CASSQSGGFFYEQYF

j_gene: TRBJ2-2
abundance: NA
d_gene: TRBD2
v_gene: TRBV6-6
CDR3nt: TGTGCCCGCAGCCCAGCGGGGGGGGGTTCCGGGGAGCTGTTTTTT
CDR3aa: CARSPAGGGSGELFF

j_gene: TRBJ2-1
abundance: NA
d_gene: NA
v_gene: TRBV4-3
CDR3nt: TGCGCCAGCAGCCAATTTCAGGGCTTGAGCTCCTACAATGAGCAGTTCTTC
CDR3aa: CASSQFQGLSSYNEQFF

j_gene: TRBJ2-5
abundance: NA
d_gene: TRBD1
v_gene: TRBV28
CDR3nt: TGTGCCAGCAGTTCAAACCCGGGACAGGGTTCGGAGACCCAGTACTTC
CDR3aa: CASSSNPGQGSETQYF

j_gene: TRBJ2-1
abundance: NA
d_gene: NA
v_gene: TRBV19
CDR3nt: TGTGCCAGTAGCTCGGGACTCCCCAAGCCTTACAATGAGCAGTTCTTC
CDR3aa: CASSSGLPKPYNEQFF

j_gene: TRBJ2-7
abundance: NA
d_gene: TRBD1
v_gene: TRBV6-5
CDR3nt: TGTGCCAGCAGTTCCGGGACAGGGATAAGCGAGCAGTACTTC
CDR3aa: CASSSGTGISEQYF

j_gene: TRBJ1-1
abundance: NA
d_gene: TRBD1
v_gene: TRBV28
CDR3nt: TGTGCCAGCAAACCGACAGGGTGGACTGAAGCTTTCTTT
CDR3aa: CASKPTGWTEAFF

j_gene: TRBJ2-2
abundance: NA
d_gene: NA
v_gene: TRBV15
CDR3nt: TGTGCCACCAGCGGCGGTAGACTGAACACCGGGGAGCTGTTTTTT
CDR3aa: CATSGGRLNTGELFF

j_gene: TRBJ2-7
abundance: NA
d_gene: NA
v_gene: TRBV7-8
CDR3nt: TGTGCCAGCAGCTTATGGCAGGGGCCTTCCTACGAGCAGTACTTC
CDR3aa: CASSLWQGPSYEQYF

j_gene: TRBJ2-7
abundance: NA
d_gene: TRBD1
v_gene: TRBV5-1
CDR3nt: TGCGCCAGCAGCTCAATTACCGGACAGGGTCCCTCCGAGCAGTACTTC
CDR3aa: CASSSITGQGPSEQYF

j_gene: TRBJ1-4
abundance: NA
d_gene: NA
v_gene: TRBV29-1
CDR3nt: TGCAGCGTAATCCAAAGGGGTGGCGCAACTAATGAAAAACTGTTTTTT
CDR3aa: CSVIQRGGATNEKLFF

j_gene: TRBJ2-7
abundance: NA
d_gene: NA
v_gene: TRBV28
CDR3nt: TGTGCCAGCAGTTTTGCGAGTTACGAGCAGTACTTC
CDR3aa: CASSFASYEQYF

j_gene: TRBJ2-1
abundance: once
d_gene: NA
v_gene: TRBV13
CDR3nt: TGTGCCAGCAGCTTTGGAATACAGAGATACAATGAGCAGTTCTTC
CDR3aa: CASSFGIQRYNEQFF

j_gene: TRBJ1-2
abundance: NA
d_gene: TRBD1
v_gene: TRBV5-8
CDR3nt: TGTGCCAGCAGCGGGCTGACAGGGGAGCGAGGCTATGGCTACACCTTC
CDR3aa: CASSGLTGERGYGYTF

j_gene: TRBJ1-1
abundance: NA
d_gene: NA
v_gene: TRBV13
CDR3nt: TGTGCCAGCAGCTTAGGTGACAGGCGCACTGAAGCTTTCTTT
CDR3aa: CASSLGDRRTEAFF

j_gene: TRBJ2-3
abundance: few
d_gene: TRBD2
v_gene: TRBV7-2
CDR3nt: TGTGCCAGCAGCTTATTACTAGCGGGAGGATCAGATACGCAGTATTTT
CDR3aa: CASSLLLAGGSDTQYF

j_gene: TRBJ2-2
abundance: NA
d_gene: TRBD1
v_gene: TRBV9
CDR3nt: TGTGCCAGCAGCGACCGACAGGGATACAGCGGGGAGCTGTTTTTT
CDR3aa: CASSDRQGYSGELFF

j_gene: TRBJ2-5
abundance: once
d_gene: TRBD2
v_gene: TRBV4-2
CDR3nt: TGTGCCAGCAGTAAGGGGACTAGCGGGGGGAACCAAGAGACCCAGTACTTC
CDR3aa: CASSKGTSGGNQETQYF

j_gene: TRBJ2-1
abundance: NA
d_gene: NA
v_gene: TRBV5-8
CDR3nt: TGTGCCAGCAGGACTTGGCGGAATGAGCAGTTCTTC
CDR3aa: CASRTWRNEQFF

j_gene: TRBJ2-1
abundance: NA
d_gene: NA
v_gene: TRBV7-9
CDR3nt: TGTGCCAGCAGCTGGGGGACTGCTATTTACAATGAGCAGTTCTTC
CDR3aa: CASSWGTAIYNEQFF

j_gene: TRBJ1-1
abundance: NA
d_gene: NA
v_gene: TRBV29-1
CDR3nt: TGCAGCGTTGAAAAACAGGCATACACTGAAGCTTTCTTT
CDR3aa: CSVEKQAYTEAFF

j_gene: TRBJ1-5
abundance: NA
d_gene: NA
v_gene: TRBV7-2
CDR3nt: TGTGCCAGCAGCTTAACGGGGATTGGTAACGTTCAGCCCCAGCATTTT
CDR3aa: CASSLTGIGNVQPQHF

j_gene: TRBJ1-2
abundance: NA
d_gene: NA
v_gene: TRBV19
CDR3nt: TGTGCCAGTAGTATAGACCCCTGGACTGTTTCTTTTAGCTACACCTTC
CDR3aa: CASSIDPWTVSFSYTF

j_gene: TRBJ2-3
abundance: NA
d_gene: TRBD2
v_gene: TRBV5-6
CDR3nt: TGTGCCAGCAGCTTGTATGGGACTAGAGACACAGATACGCAGTATTTT
CDR3aa: CASSLYGTRDTDTQYF

j_gene: TRBJ2-3
abundance: NA
d_gene: NA
v_gene: TRBV3-1/TRBV3-2
CDR3nt: TGTGCCAGCAGCCTCGCGCCAGGAACCCTCACAGATACGCAGTATTTT
CDR3aa: CASSLAPGTLTDTQYF

j_gene: TRBJ2-5
abundance: NA
d_gene: TRBD2
v_gene: TRBV6-1
CDR3nt: TGTGCCAGCAGTGAACTAGCGGAAGAGACCCAGTACTTC
CDR3aa: CASSELAEETQYF

j_gene: TRBJ2-5
abundance: NA
d_gene: TRBD2
v_gene: TRBV28
CDR3nt: TGTGCCAGCAGTTGGCGGGAGTATCAAGAGACCCAGTACTTC
CDR3aa: CASSWREYQETQYF

j_gene: TRBJ1-5
abundance: NA
d_gene: TRBD1
v_gene: TRBV4-1
CDR3nt: TGCGCCAGCAGCCAAGACAGGGGACAGGGGACCCTCTATAGCAATCAGCCCCAGCATTTT
CDR3aa: CASSQDRGQGTLYSNQPQHF

j_gene: TRBJ2-2
abundance: NA
d_gene: NA
v_gene: TRBV10-3
CDR3nt: TGTGCCATCAGGTTCAGAATCACCGGGGAGCTGTTTTTT
CDR3aa: CAIRFRITGELFF

j_gene: TRBJ2-7
abundance: NA
d_gene: NA
v_gene: TRBV9
CDR3nt: TGTGCCAGCAGCGTAGGGGGGGGCCGGGACGAGCAGTACTTC
CDR3aa: CASSVGGGRDEQYF

j_gene: TRBJ2-5
abundance: NA
d_gene: NA
v_gene: TRBV2
CDR3nt: TGTGCCAGCAGCCCCGCCCTGGGCGGCGCGGGGGAGACCCAGTACTTC
CDR3aa: CASSPALGGAGETQYF

j_gene: TRBJ1-2
abundance: NA
d_gene: NA
v_gene: TRBV19
CDR3nt: TGTGCCAGTAGTCCCGGACAGCTCTACTATGGCTACACCTTC
CDR3aa: CASSPGQLYYGYTF

j_gene: TRBJ1-2
abundance: NA
d_gene: TRBD1
v_gene: TRBV30
CDR3nt: TGTGCCTACGGACAGGGGGCGAGGGGCTACACCTTC
CDR3aa: CAYGQGARGYTF

j_gene: TRBJ1-1
abundance: NA
d_gene: NA
v_gene: TRBV29-1
CDR3nt: TGCAGCGTTTTTGGGACTCGGCATGAGCTGACTGAAGCTTTCTTT
CDR3aa: CSVFGTRHELTEAFF

j_gene: TRBJ1-1
abundance: NA
d_gene: NA
v_gene: TRBV29-1
CDR3nt: TGCAGCGTTGAAGATTCCCGCTATACTGAAGCTTTCTTT
CDR3aa: CSVEDSRYTEAFF

j_gene: TRBJ2-3
abundance: NA
d_gene: NA
v_gene: TRBV5-1
CDR3nt: TGCGCCAGCAGCTTAGGCAGCGGAGAAGATACGCAGTATTTT
CDR3aa: CASSLGSGEDTQYF